This paragraph reports one T cell receptor beta chain. There is no known antigen for this receptor. Base qualities are not recorded, but no much larger clone differs from it by a single base. The data are from a study of cytomegalovirus exposure and HLA in healthy donors (dated by TCRdb to the late 2010s). Study-wide context: An earlier analysis of roughly 500 of the donors reported approximately 300 Gb of sequence data and approximately 120 million unique TCR beta sequences obtained from about 180 million T cells. An early release covering more than 500 HLA-typed donors comprised about 310 gigabases of sequencing data and around 86 million unique TCR sequences. Among the roughly 400 genotyped donors, approximately 76% belonged to the genetic ancestry cluster associated with self-reported Caucasian donors. The study was designed to test whether signatures of past pathogen exposure could be identified by cataloging public T cell receptors. The study profiled the T cell repertoires of hundreds of subjects by immunosequencing and related them to cytomegalovirus serostatus. Besides the first cohort of 550 to 750 subjects, a separate validation cohort made up of over a hundred different subjects was used. High-throughput TCR immunosequencing, statistical association of individual TCRs with disease status, and machine learning were combined to predict cytomegalovirus infection status. A later analysis re-analyzed previously published TCR beta repertoires from hundreds of donors and added high-resolution HLA genotyping to study TCR occurrence patterns. The later analysis used no new phenotypic data to find candidate immune exposures, relying instead on TCR beta sequences and their occurrence across donors. To decide whether each TCR beta V gene segment behaved as functional or pseudogenic, an earlier analysis of over 500 of the donors relied on high-throughput TCR beta sequencing. Donor age, sex, ethnicity and CMV serostatus were collected together with the repertoire data. A later genetic analysis used genome-wide SNP genotypes for about 65% of the 666 donors, treating that subset as a discovery cohort. All discovery cohort repertoires had been generated on a single sequencing platform. Class I and class II HLA loci were covered by the typing at four-digit resolution. The number of donors typed differed by locus, with roughly 629-640 for A, B, C, DRB1 and DQB1, over 500 for DQA1, 600 to 610 for DPA1, and approximately 470 for DPB1. Five DR-DQ haplotypes were treated as single units for association and clustering because of strong linkage in the cohort. Among 300 to 450 genotyped donors of the cohort, an average of around 240,000 unique TCR beta nucleotide sequences were sequenced per donor, roughly 20% of them non-productive. Study-wide findings and limitations: According to the authors, the approach could potentially be generalized to other disease states and immunological phenotypes. Presence/absence analyses assumed roughly uniform sequencing depth across donors, an assumption that may not hold. An earlier analysis of approximately 600 of the donors showed that most TCR beta V segments appeared in productive rearrangements either about 90% or about 30% of the time, which broadly matched IMGT annotations. Compared with equally common non-associated chains, HLA-associated TCR beta chains in a later analysis were more clonally expanded and had lower generation probabilities. The 87-base-pair reads could not distinguish some IMGT-functional V segments, including TRBV6-2 and TRBV6-3, so those segments were excluded. Compared with the approximately 700-donor mean, donors in an Asian-associated ancestry cluster had fewer N-insertions in productive TCRs, according to a later genetic analysis. A few of the identified cytomegalovirus-associated TCR beta chains were confirmed in vitro to be specific for cytomegalovirus antigens. Most CMV-associated TCR beta chains appeared to be HLA-restricted in a later analysis, and the HLA associations seemed to be driven largely by CMV exposure. In this cohort, only TCR beta chains were sequenced, and detectable features were limited by the absence of alpha or paired-chain data. According to a later analysis, TCR association rates differed among HLA loci, with DRB1 alleles showing the most associated TCRs and HLA-C alleles showing the fewest. Assigning TCR associations to individual alleles was difficult when HLA alleles, especially DR and DQ, strongly co-occurred. Immune exposure information for the cohort was limited to CMV serostatus. Across donors, most TCR sequences were observed very rarely, whereas some public TCRs were present in many individuals. Correlated functional status among segregating V segments might reflect linkage disequilibrium, but an unknown experimental factor could not be ruled out. A later genetic analysis associated a missense DCLRE1C variant with V-gene and J-gene trimming of TCR beta chains, and an independent cohort replicated the association. A further reported finding was that TCR beta sequences accurately predicted the HLA-A and HLA-B alleles for most subjects in the first cohort. The classifier was reported to diagnose cytomegalovirus status with high specificity and sensitivity in both the original cohort and the validation cohort. The study gave a list of 150 to 200 TCR beta chains associated with cytomegalovirus. Because some donors lacked HLA typing at each locus, the association tests relied only on the typed subset. The sequencing pipeline was judged likely to have produced a cluster of highly shared sequence variants as a technical artifact. The earlier analysis of some 560 of the donors excluded about 16 rarely observed V segments, including chromosome 9 orphons, because counts were too low. Several of the top co-occurrence clusters appeared to be linked to parvovirus B19, influenza, CMV and Epstein-Barr virus, according to a later analysis. Specific HLA alleles were associated with some 15,000 TCR beta sequences at a false discovery rate of 0.05 in a later analysis.

Receptors were amplified or captured by the immunoSEQ multiplex PCR assay. For the multiplex PCR, a mixture combining 60 forward primers for TCR Vbeta segments and 13 reverse primers for TCR Jbeta segments was used. The CDR3 region of rearranged TCR beta genes was amplified from genomic DNA by a multiplex PCR assay. On the Illumina HiSeq System, the amplified TCR beta libraries were sequenced as 87-base-pair reads. On the authors' methods: A later analysis tallied 75 million to 95 million unique TCR beta chains across the approximately 670 repertoires, and roughly 11 million of those chains were shared by two or more donors. Raw reads were error-corrected and collapsed into unique sequences by a nearest-neighbor algorithm in which closely related sequences were merged to remove PCR and sequencing errors. Alignment of CDR3 sequences to IMGT reference sequences was used to assign V, D and J gene segments. For a sequence to be retained, a match of at least six nucleotides to both a V gene segment and a J gene segment was required. A rearrangement was called productive if the CDR3 had no stop codons and remained in frame with V and J, and every other rearrangement was called non-productive. CDR3 was defined according to IMGT convention as the region running from the second conserved V-encoded cysteine to the conserved J-encoded phenylalanine. The earlier analysis of about 590 of the donors excluded sequences that lacked an unambiguous match to a single V gene segment. An earlier analysis of a few hundred of the donors classified V segments as functional when productive rearrangements were above 56.7% and as segregating when the standard deviation between donors was above 5%. A statistical classification framework was built for diagnosing cytomegalovirus status from the catalog of TCR beta chain sequences. In a later analysis, V and J genes were assigned by comparing TCR nucleotide sequences against IMGT/GENE-DB human TR gene sequences. A later analysis assigned CDR3 sequences and most-parsimonious VDJ recombination scenarios with the TCRdist pipeline. In a later analysis, every TCR beta chain was defined by the combination of its CDR3 amino acid sequence and its V-gene family, and reads without a unique V-gene family were dropped. In a later analysis, 450 to 600 highly shared, low-generation-probability nucleotide sequences were removed to address suspected cross-contamination and a sequencing artifact. In a later analysis, a clonal expansion index was calculated for each public chain from normalized within-repertoire ranks of inferred template counts. In a later analysis, generation probabilities were computed with a VDJ recombination model fitted to out-of-frame rearrangements, and the resulting probabilities were checked against IGoR. In a later analysis, TCR-TCR, TCR-HLA and TCR-CMV co-occurrence was scored with hypergeometric tests, and a repertoire-size bias correction was applied to TCR pairs. To estimate false discovery rates, a later analysis permuted the HLA or CMV assignments 20 times. In a later analysis, co-occurring TCRs were grouped using DBSCAN, with TCRdist sequence similarity added in when clustering inside HLA-allele-positive subsets. For co-occurrence clustering, repertoires with fewer than 30,000 or more than 120,000 public chains were excluded, along with a handful of repertoires with anomalous nucleotide sharing. TCRdb took this table from immuneACCESS and kept in-frame rearrangements with V and J called. Such tables lack part of the clones; where checked against another copy, unresolved V genes explain under half of the gap, and the rest is unexplained. The V and J calls and the clone size are those of that table, but D and trimming were determined from the DNA. The sample profile shows fewer than 45,000 clones; roughly three quarters of them were found once. The ten largest make up around 4% of the sample.

Taken from the germline V gene, the CDR1 and CDR2 loops are SGHAT and FQNNGV. From the cysteine through the phenylalanine, the CDR3 covers 14 amino acids. Only the CDR3 DNA stays, 42 bases, in frame from base 1. V is cut by 1 base and J by 6 bases, and the space between the germline ends is 10 bases. The cohort comprised 710 or so healthy bone marrow donors. Cohort members were all nominally healthy when sampled, although unrecorded immune exposures were likely present. The donor tested CMV seronegative and was one of the 352 seronegative cohort members. A peripheral blood sample was provided by each donor, and peripheral blood mononuclear cells were used for TCR beta sequencing. Genomic DNA was extracted from the blood cell samples with the Qiagen DNeasy Blood Extraction Kit.

The sequence joins TRBV11-2 to TRBJ2-1; the D gene is possibly TRBD1, with 5 bases matching. Sequenced material: PBMCs. This clonotype was obtained from a man aged 35-49 years in good health and CMV-seronegative. The DNA sequence is TGTGCCAGCAGCTTAGCAGGGCCGGTCAATGAGCAGTTCTTC. Its translation is CASSLAGPVNEQFF.